Listed below are T cell receptor beta chains from one sample, sequenced in a study of post-analysis software for immune sequencing data. TCRdb analysed the PCR reads with MiXCR anew, one entry per CDR3 protein. This sample has hundreds of thousands of distinct CDR3 sequences, with 55% to 60% found just once. Sequencing was done on a sample of blood. These receptor sequences come from a girl under 10 years old with multiple sclerosis. CDR3s include the opening cysteine and the closing phenylalanine or tryptophan. The order of the fields is J gene, D gene, V gene, clone size, CDR3 DNA, CDR3 protein. D genes are given only for firm matches. Clone size is not always given. Where it is, it says once, few, many or a class for expanded clones.

j_call: TRBJ2-1; d_call: TRBD2; v_call: TRBV20-1; clone_size: .; cdr3_nt: TGCAGTGCTAGAGTCACGGGAGGGCCTGGATACAATGAGCAGTTCTTC; cdr3_aa: CSARVTGGPGYNEQFF
j_call: TRBJ2-5; d_call: TRBD2; v_call: TRBV5-1; clone_size: once; cdr3_nt: TGCGCCAGCAGCCGGACTAGCGGGGTATCCTACAATGAGCAGTACTTC; cdr3_aa: CASSRTSGVSYNEQYF
j_call: TRBJ1-2; d_call: TRBD1; v_call: TRBV7-9; clone_size: .; cdr3_nt: TGTGCCAGCAGCCGACCATCAGACAGGGAGGGTGGCTACACCTTC; cdr3_aa: CASSRPSDREGGYTF
j_call: TRBJ2-1; d_call: TRBD2; v_call: TRBV5-1; clone_size: .; cdr3_nt: TGCGCCAGCAGCCTCGGGACTAGCCTCAATGAGCAGTTCTTC; cdr3_aa: CASSLGTSLNEQFF
j_call: TRBJ2-1; d_call: .; v_call: TRBV6-6; clone_size: .; cdr3_nt: TGTGCCAGCAGTTACGGACAGACCACCTACAATGAGCAGTTCTTC; cdr3_aa: CASSYGQTTYNEQFF
j_call: TRBJ2-3; d_call: TRBD2; v_call: TRBV29-1; clone_size: .; cdr3_nt: TGCAGCGCTCTAGCGGGCCTCACAGATACGCAGTATTTT; cdr3_aa: CSALAGLTDTQYF
j_call: TRBJ2-7; d_call: TRBD1; v_call: TRBV6-1; clone_size: .; cdr3_nt: TGTGCCAGCGCTAGGACAGGGAACGACGAGCAGTACTTC; cdr3_aa: CASARTGNDEQYF
j_call: TRBJ1-5; d_call: .; v_call: TRBV7-2; clone_size: .; cdr3_nt: TGTGCCAGCAGCTTAGTAGGTACTGGGCCCATTTGGAATCCCCAGCATTTT; cdr3_aa: CASSLVGTGPIWNPQHF
j_call: TRBJ1-2; d_call: TRBD1; v_call: TRBV2; clone_size: .; cdr3_nt: TGTGCCAGCAGTTTAGACAGGGGGCCGGGAGCCTATGGCTACACCTTC; cdr3_aa: CASSLDRGPGAYGYTF
j_call: TRBJ2-2; d_call: .; v_call: TRBV6-6; clone_size: .; cdr3_nt: TGTGCCAGCAGGACCGGTGTCGGACGGACCGGGGAGCTGTTTTTT; cdr3_aa: CASRTGVGRTGELFF
j_call: TRBJ2-3; d_call: TRBD1; v_call: TRBV5-1; clone_size: .; cdr3_nt: TGCGCCAGCAGCTTGAGTGACAGGGGTACGGATACGCAGTATTTT; cdr3_aa: CASSLSDRGTDTQYF
j_call: TRBJ1-1; d_call: TRBD1; v_call: TRBV3-1; clone_size: .; cdr3_nt: TGTGCCAGCAGCACTCGCAACAGGGGTGCGGTGAACACTGAAGCTTTCTTT; cdr3_aa: CASSTRNRGAVNTEAFF
j_call: TRBJ1-1; d_call: .; v_call: TRBV29-1; clone_size: few; cdr3_nt: TGCAGCGTTGAAGATCGGGGACAAGCTGAAGCTTTCTTT; cdr3_aa: CSVEDRGQAEAFF
j_call: TRBJ2-1; d_call: TRBD2; v_call: TRBV19; clone_size: .; cdr3_nt: TGTGCCAGTAGTATCCTAGCGGGAGGTTCCTACAATGAGCAGTTCTTC; cdr3_aa: CASSILAGGSYNEQFF
j_call: TRBJ2-1; d_call: .; v_call: TRBV5-1; clone_size: .; cdr3_nt: TGCGCCAGCAGCTTGAGGTCGGGGTCACCCTACAATGAGCAGTTCTTC; cdr3_aa: CASSLRSGSPYNEQFF
j_call: TRBJ1-2; d_call: .; v_call: TRBV7-2; clone_size: .; cdr3_nt: TGTGCCAGCAGCAGAGGGGGGGCCGACTATGGCTACACCTTC; cdr3_aa: CASSRGGADYGYTF
j_call: TRBJ1-2; d_call: TRBD1; v_call: TRBV20-1; clone_size: .; cdr3_nt: TGCAGTGCTAGAGAACCGGGACAGGACTATGGCTACACCTTC; cdr3_aa: CSAREPGQDYGYTF
j_call: TRBJ2-7; d_call: .; v_call: TRBV12-3/TRBV12-4; clone_size: .; cdr3_nt: TGTGCCAGCAGTGCCCGACTCTACGAGCAGTACTTC; cdr3_aa: CASSARLYEQYF
j_call: TRBJ2-3; d_call: TRBD1; v_call: TRBV10-1; clone_size: .; cdr3_nt: TGCGCCAGCAAAGCAGGGGGTACGCAGTATTTT; cdr3_aa: CASKAGGTQYF
j_call: TRBJ2-5; d_call: TRBD2; v_call: TRBV3-1; clone_size: few; cdr3_nt: TGTGCCAGCAGCGGGACTAGCGCCGAGACCCAGTACTTC; cdr3_aa: CASSGTSAETQYF
j_call: TRBJ2-7; d_call: .; v_call: TRBV6-1; clone_size: few; cdr3_nt: TGTGCCAGCAGTTCCGACAGAGCCCTTACGGAGCAGTACTTC; cdr3_aa: CASSSDRALTEQYF
j_call: TRBJ2-7; d_call: TRBD1; v_call: TRBV28; clone_size: .; cdr3_nt: TGTGCCAGCAGCGTCCTACAGGGGGCGTGGAGCGGAAACGAATACGGGTACGAGCAGTACTTC; cdr3_aa: CASSVLQGAWSGNEYGYEQYF
j_call: TRBJ2-5; d_call: .; v_call: TRBV7-2; clone_size: few; cdr3_nt: TGTGCCAGCAGCTTAGTGGGGGTGGAGACCCAGTACTTC; cdr3_aa: CASSLVGVETQYF
j_call: TRBJ1-4; d_call: .; v_call: TRBV12-3/TRBV12-4; clone_size: .; cdr3_nt: TGTGCCAGCAGTTTATCGGGGGGGCGGGTTGGAACTAATGAAAAACTGTTTTTT; cdr3_aa: CASSLSGGRVGTNEKLFF
j_call: TRBJ2-5; d_call: .; v_call: TRBV5-1; clone_size: once; cdr3_nt: TGCGCCAGCAGCTGGGTGTCGGGACAAGAGACCCAGTACTTC; cdr3_aa: CASSWVSGQETQYF
j_call: TRBJ2-2; d_call: .; v_call: TRBV20-1; clone_size: .; cdr3_nt: TGCAGTGCTCCGTATGGGGGCAACACCGGGGAGCTGTTTTTT; cdr3_aa: CSAPYGGNTGELFF
j_call: TRBJ2-1; d_call: .; v_call: TRBV12-3/TRBV12-4; clone_size: .; cdr3_nt: TGTGCCAGCAGTTTAATGGCTCGCTACAATGAGCAGTTCTTC; cdr3_aa: CASSLMARYNEQFF
j_call: TRBJ2-5; d_call: TRBD2; v_call: TRBV6-2/TRBV6-3; clone_size: .; cdr3_nt: TGTGCCAGCGGTATAGCGGGGGGTTCGATAGAGACCCAGTACTTC; cdr3_aa: CASGIAGGSIETQYF
j_call: TRBJ2-3; d_call: .; v_call: TRBV11-2; clone_size: .; cdr3_nt: TGTGCCAGCAGCCGAAGGACGGGCACCCGGGGCACAGATACGCAGTATTTT; cdr3_aa: CASSRRTGTRGTDTQYF
j_call: TRBJ2-3; d_call: TRBD2; v_call: TRBV20-1; clone_size: .; cdr3_nt: TGCAGTGCTATCGCCGGGACTAGCGGGAGGGGATACACAGATACGCAGTATTTT; cdr3_aa: CSAIAGTSGRGYTDTQYF
j_call: TRBJ1-2; d_call: TRBD1; v_call: TRBV27; clone_size: .; cdr3_nt: TGTGCCAGCAGTTTATCCCGCACAGGGGGCACGAGGGGCTACACCTTC; cdr3_aa: CASSLSRTGGTRGYTF
j_call: TRBJ2-1; d_call: TRBD2; v_call: TRBV12-3/TRBV12-4; clone_size: .; cdr3_nt: TGTGCCAGCAGAGACGGGACTAGCGGGGGGGCTAGGGAGCAGTTCTTC; cdr3_aa: CASRDGTSGGAREQFF
j_call: TRBJ2-3; d_call: .; v_call: TRBV24-1; clone_size: .; cdr3_nt: TGTGCCACCAGTGACCATAGAAGAGACACAGATACGCAGTATTTT; cdr3_aa: CATSDHRRDTDTQYF
j_call: TRBJ2-1; d_call: .; v_call: TRBV20-1; clone_size: .; cdr3_nt: TGCAGTGCTAGAGGGTCTTCTGCTTTGATCTACAATGAGCAGTTCTTC; cdr3_aa: CSARGSSALIYNEQFF
j_call: TRBJ2-3; d_call: TRBD1; v_call: TRBV25-1; clone_size: .; cdr3_nt: TGTGCCAGCAGTCAAGGACAGGGTAGGACAGATACGCAGTATTTT; cdr3_aa: CASSQGQGRTDTQYF
j_call: TRBJ2-5; d_call: .; v_call: TRBV7-2; clone_size: .; cdr3_nt: TGTGCCAGCAGCTTAGGTATCCAGATAGAAGAGACCCAGTACTTC; cdr3_aa: CASSLGIQIEETQYF
j_call: TRBJ2-3; d_call: TRBD2; v_call: TRBV10-3; clone_size: .; cdr3_nt: TGTGCCATCACTCCTAGCGGGGGATCAGATACGCAGTATTTT; cdr3_aa: CAITPSGGSDTQYF
j_call: TRBJ1-2; d_call: TRBD1; v_call: TRBV5-1; clone_size: .; cdr3_nt: TGCGCCAGCAGCCTCCAACAGGGGGCGGAGGGCTACACCTTC; cdr3_aa: CASSLQQGAEGYTF
j_call: TRBJ2-3; d_call: .; v_call: TRBV24-1; clone_size: .; cdr3_nt: TGTGCCACACGGGGGGCAGGGGCCCCCACAGATACGCAGTATTTT; cdr3_aa: CATRGAGAPTDTQYF
j_call: TRBJ2-1; d_call: .; v_call: TRBV27; clone_size: few; cdr3_nt: TGTGCCAGCAGTTCAGGCTTGGTCTACCCGCAGTTCTTC; cdr3_aa: CASSSGLVYPQFF
j_call: TRBJ2-2; d_call: TRBD1; v_call: TRBV5-5; clone_size: .; cdr3_nt: TGTGCCAGCAGCATGACAGGGGCGAACACCGGGGAGCTGTTTTTT; cdr3_aa: CASSMTGANTGELFF
j_call: TRBJ2-1; d_call: .; v_call: TRBV11-2; clone_size: .; cdr3_nt: TGTGCCAGCAGCCCAGGCGGGGCCGGTTACAATGAGCAGTTCTTC; cdr3_aa: CASSPGGAGYNEQFF
j_call: TRBJ1-2; d_call: .; v_call: TRBV29-1; clone_size: .; cdr3_nt: TGCAGCGTGGGACAATCTTCAGGCTACACCTTC; cdr3_aa: CSVGQSSGYTF
j_call: TRBJ1-2; d_call: .; v_call: TRBV6-5; clone_size: .; cdr3_nt: TGTGCCAGCAGTTACGAGGTTAACTATGGCTACACCTTC; cdr3_aa: CASSYEVNYGYTF
j_call: TRBJ2-4; d_call: TRBD2; v_call: TRBV7-2; clone_size: .; cdr3_nt: TGTGCCAGCAGCTCCTTCCTAGCGGGAGGGGAAAACATTCAGTACTTC; cdr3_aa: CASSSFLAGGENIQYF
j_call: TRBJ1-6; d_call: .; v_call: TRBV30; clone_size: .; cdr3_nt: TGTGCCTCGGTAGGGGGGCGAGGACCCCTCCACTTT; cdr3_aa: CASVGGRGPLHF
j_call: TRBJ2-1; d_call: TRBD2; v_call: TRBV5-6; clone_size: .; cdr3_nt: TGTGCCAGCAGCCTACTAGCGGAGCCCTACAATGAGCAGTTCTTC; cdr3_aa: CASSLLAEPYNEQFF
j_call: TRBJ2-5; d_call: .; v_call: TRBV10-2; clone_size: .; cdr3_nt: TGCGCCAGCAGTGAAGGTCGTCTGGGGGAGACCCAGTACTTC; cdr3_aa: CASSEGRLGETQYF
j_call: TRBJ2-2; d_call: .; v_call: TRBV12-3/TRBV12-4; clone_size: .; cdr3_nt: TGTGCCAGCAGTGGGGACCTGGCCGGGGAGCTGTTTTTT; cdr3_aa: CASSGDLAGELFF
j_call: TRBJ2-1; d_call: .; v_call: TRBV5-1; clone_size: .; cdr3_nt: TGCGCCAGCAGCTTGGCCGGAGTATATCAGTTCTTC; cdr3_aa: CASSLAGVYQFF
j_call: TRBJ1-5; d_call: TRBD1; v_call: TRBV10-1; clone_size: .; cdr3_nt: TGCGCCAGCAGTGAGCGGTGGCAGGGGGATAATCAGCCCCAGCATTTT; cdr3_aa: CASSERWQGDNQPQHF
j_call: TRBJ2-5; d_call: .; v_call: TRBV2; clone_size: once; cdr3_nt: TGTGCCAGCATCCGGGATTTTGGTGAGCAGTACTTC; cdr3_aa: CASIRDFGEQYF
j_call: TRBJ1-2; d_call: TRBD1; v_call: TRBV7-9; clone_size: .; cdr3_nt: TGTGCCAGCAGCTTCCGGGACAGAAGTGGCTACACCTTC; cdr3_aa: CASSFRDRSGYTF
j_call: TRBJ1-4; d_call: TRBD1; v_call: TRBV12-3/TRBV12-4; clone_size: .; cdr3_nt: TGTGCCAGCAGTCCGACAGGGGGCCCTAATGAAAAACTGTTTTTT; cdr3_aa: CASSPTGGPNEKLFF
j_call: TRBJ2-1; d_call: .; v_call: TRBV20-1; clone_size: few; cdr3_nt: TGCAGTGCTAGCAGGGGTACCTACAATGAGCAGTTCTTC; cdr3_aa: CSASRGTYNEQFF
j_call: TRBJ2-5; d_call: .; v_call: TRBV6-6; clone_size: few; cdr3_nt: TGTGCCAGCAGTTTTTGGACGGGAGTTGGAGAGACCCAGTACTTC; cdr3_aa: CASSFWTGVGETQYF
j_call: TRBJ2-5; d_call: TRBD2; v_call: TRBV20-1; clone_size: few; cdr3_nt: TGCAGTGCACGTAGCGGGGGATGGGAGACCCAGTACTTC; cdr3_aa: CSARSGGWETQYF
j_call: TRBJ1-1; d_call: .; v_call: TRBV29-1; clone_size: .; cdr3_nt: TGCAGCGTTGGGTTAGGGGGACTGAACACTGAAGCTTTCTTT; cdr3_aa: CSVGLGGLNTEAFF
j_call: TRBJ1-1; d_call: TRBD1; v_call: TRBV3-1; clone_size: .; cdr3_nt: TGTGCCAGTCGGACAGGGGATTACGCTGAAGCTTTCTTT; cdr3_aa: CASRTGDYAEAFF